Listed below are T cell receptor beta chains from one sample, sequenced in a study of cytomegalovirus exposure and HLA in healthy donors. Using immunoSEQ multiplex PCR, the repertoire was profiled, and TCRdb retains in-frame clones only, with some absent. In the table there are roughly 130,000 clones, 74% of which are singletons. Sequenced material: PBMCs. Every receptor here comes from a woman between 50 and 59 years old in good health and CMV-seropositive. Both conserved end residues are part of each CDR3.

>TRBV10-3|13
CAISESMGYTQYF
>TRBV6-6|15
CASTPQRSSYNEQFF
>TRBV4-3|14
CASSQGHQGTEQYF
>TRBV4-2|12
CASSQQGLKAFF
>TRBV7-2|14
CASSFGTGVSPLHF
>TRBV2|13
CASRGGANEKLFF
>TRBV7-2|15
CASSPRFGEGTEAFF
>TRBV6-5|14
CASSRTQGNYGYTF
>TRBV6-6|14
CASSRTSGSYEQYF
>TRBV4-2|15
CASSQDWASGGEQFF
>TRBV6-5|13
CASSTGGESPLHF
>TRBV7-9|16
CASSRLGGQGSGTIYF
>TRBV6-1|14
CASSEGREAGEQYF
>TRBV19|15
CASSIGGTGNYGYTF
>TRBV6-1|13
CASSEARGSTQYF
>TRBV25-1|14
CASSPTVPYGEQFF
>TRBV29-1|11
CSTGLQGIQYF
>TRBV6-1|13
CASSRDSNYGYTF
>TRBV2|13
CASRTAGGFGYTF
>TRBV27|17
CASSLPPSGAQYNEQFF
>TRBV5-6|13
CASGRGGIYGYTF
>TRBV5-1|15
CASSLATQGAGELFF
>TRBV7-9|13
CASSPLSSDTQYF
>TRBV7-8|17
CASSVDRAPTAYNEQFF
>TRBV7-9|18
CASSLTPLTSASSYEQYF
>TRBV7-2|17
CASSLGWTGRSYNEQFF
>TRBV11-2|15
CASSLEHRWANVLTF
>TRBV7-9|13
CASSKQGGYGYTF
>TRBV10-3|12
CAISEGGYGYPF
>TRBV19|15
CASSIDQGAQGPQHF
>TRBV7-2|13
CASSPRLDNEQFF
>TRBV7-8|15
CASSLARGGVRGYTF
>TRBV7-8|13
CASSAQANQPQHF
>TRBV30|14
CAWRETRPGQPQHF
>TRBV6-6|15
CASTVNTGKDYGYTF
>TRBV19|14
CASNSGIVTDTQYF
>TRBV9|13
CASSAGSQDTQYF
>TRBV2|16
CASVGIPGQGPREQYF
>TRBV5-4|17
CASSRLAGASSYNEQFF
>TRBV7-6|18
CASSPGLAGRSSYNEQFF
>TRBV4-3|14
CASSQGTGAGEQYF
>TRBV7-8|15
CASSSPATNTDTQYF
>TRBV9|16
CASSGGGTSGANVLTF
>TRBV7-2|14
CASSTRTGDNEQFF
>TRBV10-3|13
CAISRGSSYEQYF